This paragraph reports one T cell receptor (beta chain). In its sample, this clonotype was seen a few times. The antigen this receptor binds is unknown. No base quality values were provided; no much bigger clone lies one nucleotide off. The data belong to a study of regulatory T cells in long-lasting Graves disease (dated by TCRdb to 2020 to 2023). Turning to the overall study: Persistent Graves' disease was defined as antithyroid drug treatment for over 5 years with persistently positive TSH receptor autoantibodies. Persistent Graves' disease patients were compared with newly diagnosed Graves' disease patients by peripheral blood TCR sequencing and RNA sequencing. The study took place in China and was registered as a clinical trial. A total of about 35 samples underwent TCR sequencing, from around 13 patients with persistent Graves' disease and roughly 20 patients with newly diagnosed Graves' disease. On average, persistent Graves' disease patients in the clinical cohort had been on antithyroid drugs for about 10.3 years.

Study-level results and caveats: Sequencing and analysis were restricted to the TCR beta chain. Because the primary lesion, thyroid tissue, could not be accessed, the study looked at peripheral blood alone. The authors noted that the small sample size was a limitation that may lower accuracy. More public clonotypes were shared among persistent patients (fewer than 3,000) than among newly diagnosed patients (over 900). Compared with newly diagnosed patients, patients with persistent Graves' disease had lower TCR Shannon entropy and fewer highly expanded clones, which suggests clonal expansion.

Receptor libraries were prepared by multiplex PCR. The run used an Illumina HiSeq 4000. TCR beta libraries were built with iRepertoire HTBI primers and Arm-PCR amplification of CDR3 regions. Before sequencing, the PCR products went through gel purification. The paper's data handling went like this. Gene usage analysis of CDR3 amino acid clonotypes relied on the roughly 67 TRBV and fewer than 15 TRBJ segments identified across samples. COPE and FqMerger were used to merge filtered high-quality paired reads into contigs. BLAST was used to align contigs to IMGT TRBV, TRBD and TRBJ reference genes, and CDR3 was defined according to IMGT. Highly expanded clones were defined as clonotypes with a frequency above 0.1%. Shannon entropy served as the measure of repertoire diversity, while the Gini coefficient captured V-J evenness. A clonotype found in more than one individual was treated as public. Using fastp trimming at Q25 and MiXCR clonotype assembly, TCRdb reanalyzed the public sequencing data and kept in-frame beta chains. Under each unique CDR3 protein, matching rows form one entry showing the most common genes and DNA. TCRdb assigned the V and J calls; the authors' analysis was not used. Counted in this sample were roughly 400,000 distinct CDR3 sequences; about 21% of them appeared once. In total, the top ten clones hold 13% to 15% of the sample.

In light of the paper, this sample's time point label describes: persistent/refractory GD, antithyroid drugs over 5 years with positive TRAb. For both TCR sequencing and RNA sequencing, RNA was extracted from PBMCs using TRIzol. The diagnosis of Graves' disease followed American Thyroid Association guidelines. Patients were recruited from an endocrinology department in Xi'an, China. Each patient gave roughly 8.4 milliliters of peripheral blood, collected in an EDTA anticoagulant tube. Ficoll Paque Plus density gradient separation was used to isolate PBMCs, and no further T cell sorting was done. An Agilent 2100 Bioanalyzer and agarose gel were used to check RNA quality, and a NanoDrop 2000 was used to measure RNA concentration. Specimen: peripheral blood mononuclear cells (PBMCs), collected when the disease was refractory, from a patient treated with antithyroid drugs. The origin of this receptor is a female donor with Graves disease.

The nucleotide sequence reads as follows: TGCAGTGCTAGAGCCACTAGCGGGAGCCGTAATGAGCAGTTCTTC. This gives the protein CSARATSGSRNEQFF. The rearranged segments are TRBV20-1 and TRBJ2-1; TRBD2 lines up with 11 middle nucleotides. The CDR3 runs 15 amino acids, cysteine and phenylalanine included. Left in the record is the CDR3 DNA by itself, 45 bases read in frame from the first base. Per the germline V gene (reference sequence), DFQATT is the CDR1 and SNEGSKA is the CDR2. V is cut back by 1 base and J by 7 bases, with 6 bases in the junction unmatched.